This TCR beta chain emerged from a study of OX40 agonist ivuxolimab in advanced cancers. As for the study in general: Patients were dosed with the agonistic anti-OX40 (CD134) antibody ivuxolimab. Earlier anti-PD-1, anti-PD-L1 or anti-CTLA-4 therapy was permitted; roughly 42% had received some. Study outcomes and limitations: Among some nonresponders, normalized T-cell clonal expansion was also low. CD4+ and CD8+ T cells in blood underwent clonal expansion by week 6 at 0.1 to 3.0 mg/kg.

This CDR3 comprises 16 residues. CDR1 is SGHRS and CDR2 is YFSETQ in the germline V gene. V shed 3 bases and J 0 bases; nucleotides not matched to a gene: 9. The method was immunoSEQ multiplex PCR; TCRdb's version includes in-frame clones alone and lacks a portion of them. This table holds 80,000 to 95,000 clones, roughly 88% found once. In regard to this clone: Its target is not known.

The TCR sequence derives from an adult with an advanced solid tumor such as melanoma, head and neck, liver or kidney cancer. Sequenced here: CD4+ or CD8+ T cells sorted from blood, sampled in a trial of the OX40 agonist ivuxolimab. The V and J genes are TRBV5-1 and TRBJ2-7, with 7 bases that match TRBD2. The CDR3 loop reads CASSWTRTASSYEQYF. The DNA for the CDR3 is TGCGCCAGCAGCTGGACTAGGACGGCTAGCTCCTACGAGCAGTACTTC. The full variable domain, completed using reference TRBV5-1 and TRBJ2-7, is KAGVTQTPRYLIKTRGQQVTLSCSPISGHRSVSWYQQTPGQGLQFLFEYFSETQRNKGNFPGRFSGRQFSNSRSEMNVSTLELGDSALYLCASSWTRTASSYEQYFGPGTRLTVT.